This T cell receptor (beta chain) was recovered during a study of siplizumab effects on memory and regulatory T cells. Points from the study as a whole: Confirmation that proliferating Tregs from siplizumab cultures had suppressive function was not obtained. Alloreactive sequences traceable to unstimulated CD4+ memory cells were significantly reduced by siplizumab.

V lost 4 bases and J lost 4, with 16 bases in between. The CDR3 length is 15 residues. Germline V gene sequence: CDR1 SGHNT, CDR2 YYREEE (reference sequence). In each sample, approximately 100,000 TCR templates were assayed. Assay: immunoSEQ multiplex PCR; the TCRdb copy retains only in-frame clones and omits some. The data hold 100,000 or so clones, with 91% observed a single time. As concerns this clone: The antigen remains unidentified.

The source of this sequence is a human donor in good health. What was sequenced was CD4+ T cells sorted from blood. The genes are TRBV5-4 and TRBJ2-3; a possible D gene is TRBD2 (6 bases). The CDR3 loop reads CASSPGGADADTQYF. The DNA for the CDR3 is TGTGCCAGCAGCCCCGGGGGAGCCGATGCAGATACGCAGTATTTT.